This T cell receptor (beta chain) appears in the sequencing data of a study of blood T cell repertoires in COVID-19. Study-wide background: Samples representing acute and convalescent COVID-19 were sourced from the United States, Italy and Spain. Sources were T cells, B-cell-depleted T cells, or PBMCs; the material itself was cDNA or gDNA.

As originally analysed: Estimates of nucleated cell counts were drawn from the amplification of reference gene primers. Produced via immunoSEQ multiplex PCR; TCRdb's table is partial and in-frame only. That table supplies the V and J calls and clone size; D and trimming were determined from the DNA. Of over 90,000 clones in the sample, 84% were seen once. The CDR3 has 17 amino acids. Trimming cost V 0 bases and J 0 bases; bases outside gene matches: 4. Germline CDR1 is KGHSH and CDR2 is LQKENI. Sequencing input: peripheral blood. This chain connects TRBV18 to TRBJ1-1; TRBD1 matches 10 bases. The TCR was taken from a human donor in a cohort sampled during active COVID-19. Here the CDR3 DNA reads TGTGCCAGCTCACCACCCGGACAGGGGGGAGTGAACACTGAAGCTTTCTTT. Its protein product is CASSPPGQGGVNTEAFF. Full variable domain (remainder filled in from reference TRBV18 and TRBJ1-1): NAGVMQNPRHLVRRRGQEARLRCSPMKGHSHVYWYRQLPEEGLKFMVYLQKENIIDESGMPKERFSAEFPKEGPSILRIQQVVRGDSAAYFCASSPPGQGGVNTEAFFGQGTRLTVV.